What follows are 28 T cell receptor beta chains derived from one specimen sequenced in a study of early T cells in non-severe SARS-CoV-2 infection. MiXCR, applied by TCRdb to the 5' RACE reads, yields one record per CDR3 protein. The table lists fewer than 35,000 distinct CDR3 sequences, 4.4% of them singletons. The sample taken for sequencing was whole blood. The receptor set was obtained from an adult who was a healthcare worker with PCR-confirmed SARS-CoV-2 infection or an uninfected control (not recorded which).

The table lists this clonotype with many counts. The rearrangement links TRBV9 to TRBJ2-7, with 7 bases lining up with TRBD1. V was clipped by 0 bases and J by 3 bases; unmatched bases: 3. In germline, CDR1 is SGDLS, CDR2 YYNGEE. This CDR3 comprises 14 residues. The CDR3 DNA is TGTGCCAGCAGCGTAGGGGGACAGATCTACGAGCAGTACTTC. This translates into CASSVGGQIYEQYF.

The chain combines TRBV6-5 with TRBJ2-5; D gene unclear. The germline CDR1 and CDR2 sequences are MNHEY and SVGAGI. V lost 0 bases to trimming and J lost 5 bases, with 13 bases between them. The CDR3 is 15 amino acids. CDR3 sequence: CASSYSTVGQETQYF. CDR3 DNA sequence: TGTGCCAGCAGTTACTCGACCGTAGGGCAGGAGACCCAGTACTTC.

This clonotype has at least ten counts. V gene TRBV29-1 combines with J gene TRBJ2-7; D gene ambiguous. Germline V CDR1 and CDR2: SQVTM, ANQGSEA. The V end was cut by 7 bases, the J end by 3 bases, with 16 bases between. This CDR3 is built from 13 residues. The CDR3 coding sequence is TGCAGCGCCCACGGCGGCTCCGGCTACGAGCAGTACTTC. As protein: CSAHGGSGYEQYF.

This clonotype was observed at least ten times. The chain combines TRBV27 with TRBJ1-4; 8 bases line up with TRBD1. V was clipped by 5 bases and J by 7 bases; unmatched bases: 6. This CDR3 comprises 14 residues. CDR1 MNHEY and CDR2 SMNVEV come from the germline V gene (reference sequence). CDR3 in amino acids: CASSRLGTGEKLFF. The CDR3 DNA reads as TGTGCCAGCAGTCGACTGGGGACAGGTGAAAAACTGTTTTTT.

This CDR3 reads CASSSGNSYEQYV. The CDR3 nucleotides are TGTGCCAGCAGCTCAGGGAACTCCTACGAGCAGTACGTC. V usage is TRBV7-9 and J usage is TRBJ2-7; tentative D call: TRBD1 (5 bases). The germline V and J ends were trimmed by 4 bases and 0 bases, with 7 bases remaining between them. Germline assignment: CDR1 SEHNR and CDR2 FQNEAQ (reference sequence). The CDR3 covers 13 residues.

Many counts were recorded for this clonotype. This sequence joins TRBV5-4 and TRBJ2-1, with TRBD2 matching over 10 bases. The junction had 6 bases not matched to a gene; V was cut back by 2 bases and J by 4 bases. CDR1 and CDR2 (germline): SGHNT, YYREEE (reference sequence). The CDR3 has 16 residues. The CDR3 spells CASSFPSGSTYNEQFF. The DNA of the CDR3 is TGTGCCAGCAGCTTCCCTAGCGGGAGTACGTACAATGAGCAGTTCTTC.

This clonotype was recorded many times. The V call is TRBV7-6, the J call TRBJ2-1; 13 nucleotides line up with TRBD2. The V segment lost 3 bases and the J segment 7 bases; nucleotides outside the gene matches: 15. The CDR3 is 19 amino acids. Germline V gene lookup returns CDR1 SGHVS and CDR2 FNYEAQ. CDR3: CASSFLGRLAGGDGNEQFF. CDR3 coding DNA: TGTGCCAGCAGCTTCCTTGGGCGACTAGCGGGAGGAGATGGGAATGAGCAGTTCTTC. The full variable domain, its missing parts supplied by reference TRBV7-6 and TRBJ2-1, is GAGVSQSPRYKVTKRGQDVALRCDPISGHVSLYWYRQALGQGPEFLTYFNYEAQQDKSGLPNDRFSAERPEGSISTLTIQRTEQRDSAMYRCASSFLGRLAGGDGNEQFFGPGTRLTVL.

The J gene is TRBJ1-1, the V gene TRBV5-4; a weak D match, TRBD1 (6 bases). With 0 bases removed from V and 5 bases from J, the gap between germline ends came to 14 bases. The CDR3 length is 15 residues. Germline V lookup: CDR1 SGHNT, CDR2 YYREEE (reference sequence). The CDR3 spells CASSLDLRGRTEAFF. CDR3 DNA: TGTGCCAGCAGCTTGGATCTCAGGGGACGGACTGAAGCTTTCTTT.

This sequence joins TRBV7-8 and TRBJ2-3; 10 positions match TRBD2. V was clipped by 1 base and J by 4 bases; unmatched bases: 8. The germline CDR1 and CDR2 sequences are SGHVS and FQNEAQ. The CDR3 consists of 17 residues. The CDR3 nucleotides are TGTGCCAGCAGCTTAGGACTGAGCGGGAGGGCCCCAGATACGCAGTATTTT. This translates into CASSLGLSGRAPDTQYF.

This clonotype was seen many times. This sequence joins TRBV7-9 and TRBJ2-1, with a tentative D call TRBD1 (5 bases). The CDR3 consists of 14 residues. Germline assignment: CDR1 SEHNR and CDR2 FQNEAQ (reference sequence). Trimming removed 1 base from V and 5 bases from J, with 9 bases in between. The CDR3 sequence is CASSLVGPNNEQFF. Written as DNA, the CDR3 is TGTGCCAGCAGCTTAGTGGGGCCAAACAATGAGCAGTTCTTC.

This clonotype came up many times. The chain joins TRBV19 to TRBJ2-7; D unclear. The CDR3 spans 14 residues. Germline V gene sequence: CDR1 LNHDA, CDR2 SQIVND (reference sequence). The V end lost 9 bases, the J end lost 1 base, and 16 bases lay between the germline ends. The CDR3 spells CASSPSYLSYEQYF. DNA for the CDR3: TGTGCCAGCTCCCCGAGCTACCTGTCCTACGAGCAGTACTTC.

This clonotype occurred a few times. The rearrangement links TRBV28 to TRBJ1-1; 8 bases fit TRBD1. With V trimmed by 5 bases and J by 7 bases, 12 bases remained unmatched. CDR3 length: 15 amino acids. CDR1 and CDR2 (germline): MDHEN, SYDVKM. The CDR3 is CASSAADRESGEAFF. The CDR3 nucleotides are TGTGCCAGCAGTGCGGCGGACAGGGAAAGTGGTGAAGCTTTCTTT.

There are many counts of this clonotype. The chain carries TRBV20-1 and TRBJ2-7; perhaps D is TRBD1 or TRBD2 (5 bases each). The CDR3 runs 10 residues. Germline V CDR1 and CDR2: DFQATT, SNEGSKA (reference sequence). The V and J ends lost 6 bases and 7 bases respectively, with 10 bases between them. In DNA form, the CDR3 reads TGCAGTGCCGCCGAGGGGGAGCAGTACTTC. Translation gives CSAAEGEQYF.

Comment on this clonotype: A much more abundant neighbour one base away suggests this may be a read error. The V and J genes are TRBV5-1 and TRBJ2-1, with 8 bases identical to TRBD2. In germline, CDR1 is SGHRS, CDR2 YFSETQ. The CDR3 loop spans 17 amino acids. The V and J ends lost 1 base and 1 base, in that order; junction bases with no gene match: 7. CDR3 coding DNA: TGCGCCAGCAGCTTGACCCCAAGCGGGAGATCCTACAATGAGCAGTTCTTC. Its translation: CASSLTPSGRSYNEQFF.

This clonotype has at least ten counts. The CDR3 DNA is TGTGCCAGCAGTTCGGATGTGGCAGGGAATGAGCAGTACGTC. Encoded protein: CASSSDVAGNEQYV. The chain recombines TRBV6-6 with TRBJ2-7; TRBD1 might be the D (5 bases). Germline values: CDR1 MNHNY, CDR2 SVGAGI (reference sequence). V was clipped by 4 bases and J by 7 bases, with 17 bases between them. CDR3 length: 14 amino acids.

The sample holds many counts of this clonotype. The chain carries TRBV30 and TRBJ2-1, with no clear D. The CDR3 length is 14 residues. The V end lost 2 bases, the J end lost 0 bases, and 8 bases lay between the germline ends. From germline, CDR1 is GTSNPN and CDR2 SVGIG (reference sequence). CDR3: CAWSLLLSYNEQFF. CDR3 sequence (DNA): TGTGCCTGGAGTCTCCTACTCTCCTACAATGAGCAGTTCTTC.

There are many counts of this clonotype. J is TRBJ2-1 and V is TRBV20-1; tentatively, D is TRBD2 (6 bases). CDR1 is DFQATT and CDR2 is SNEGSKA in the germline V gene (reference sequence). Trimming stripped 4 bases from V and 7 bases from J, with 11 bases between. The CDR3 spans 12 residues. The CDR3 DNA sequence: TGCAGTGCTATTTTTGGGGGGAATGAGCAGTTCTTC. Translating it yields CSAIFGGNEQFF.

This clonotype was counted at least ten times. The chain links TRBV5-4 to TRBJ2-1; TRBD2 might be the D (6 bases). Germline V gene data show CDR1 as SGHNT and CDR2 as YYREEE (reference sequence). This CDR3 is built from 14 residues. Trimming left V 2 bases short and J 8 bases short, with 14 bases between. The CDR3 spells CASSFRDFPDEQFF. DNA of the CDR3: TGTGCCAGCAGCTTCCGGGACTTCCCCGATGAGCAGTTCTTC. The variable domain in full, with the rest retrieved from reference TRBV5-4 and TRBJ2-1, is ETGVTQSPTHLIKTRGQQVTLRCSSQSGHNTVSWYQQALGQGPQFIFQYYREEENGRGNFPPRFSGLQFPNYSSELNVNALELDDSALYLCASSFRDFPDEQFFGPGTRLTVL.

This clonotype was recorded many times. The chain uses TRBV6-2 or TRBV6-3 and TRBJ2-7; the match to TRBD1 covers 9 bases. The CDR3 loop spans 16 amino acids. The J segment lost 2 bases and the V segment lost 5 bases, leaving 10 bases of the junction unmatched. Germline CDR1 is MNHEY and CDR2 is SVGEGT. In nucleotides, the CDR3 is TGTGCCAGCAGTCCCCCGGGACAGGGATTTACCTACGAGCAGTACTTC. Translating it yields CASSPPGQGFTYEQYF.

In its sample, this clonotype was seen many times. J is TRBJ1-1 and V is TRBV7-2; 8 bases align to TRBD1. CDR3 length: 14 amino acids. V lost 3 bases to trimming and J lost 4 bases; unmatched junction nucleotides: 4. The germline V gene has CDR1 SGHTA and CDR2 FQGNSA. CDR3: CASSFGQGATEAFF. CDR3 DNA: TGTGCCAGCAGCTTTGGACAGGGAGCCACTGAAGCTTTCTTT.

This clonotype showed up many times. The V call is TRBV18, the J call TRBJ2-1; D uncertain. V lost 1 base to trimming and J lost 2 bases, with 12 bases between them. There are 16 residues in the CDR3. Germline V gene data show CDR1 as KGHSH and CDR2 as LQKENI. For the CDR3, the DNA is TGTGCCAGCTCACCACTAGCCCCCCTCGCCTACAATGAGCAGTTCTTC. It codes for CASSPLAPLAYNEQFF.

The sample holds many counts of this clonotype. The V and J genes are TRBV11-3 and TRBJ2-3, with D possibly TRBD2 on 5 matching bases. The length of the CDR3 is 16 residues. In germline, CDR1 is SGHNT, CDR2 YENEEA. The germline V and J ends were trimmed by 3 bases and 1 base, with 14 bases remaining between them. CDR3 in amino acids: CASSFVQPGGTDTQYF. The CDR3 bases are TGTGCCAGCAGCTTCGTGCAGCCCGGGGGCACAGATACGCAGTATTTT.

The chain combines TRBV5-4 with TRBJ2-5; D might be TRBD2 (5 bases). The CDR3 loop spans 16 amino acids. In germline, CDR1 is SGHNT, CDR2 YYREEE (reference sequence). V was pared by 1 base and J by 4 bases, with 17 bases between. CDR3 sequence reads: CASSLSFAEGGETQYF. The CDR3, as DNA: TGTGCCAGCAGCTTGTCATTCGCCGAGGGTGGAGAGACCCAGTACTTC. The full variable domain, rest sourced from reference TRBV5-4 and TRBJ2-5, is ETGVTQSPTHLIKTRGQQVTLRCSSQSGHNTVSWYQQALGQGPQFIFQYYREEENGRGNFPPRFSGLQFPNYSSELNVNALELDDSALYLCASSLSFAEGGETQYFGPGTRLLVL.

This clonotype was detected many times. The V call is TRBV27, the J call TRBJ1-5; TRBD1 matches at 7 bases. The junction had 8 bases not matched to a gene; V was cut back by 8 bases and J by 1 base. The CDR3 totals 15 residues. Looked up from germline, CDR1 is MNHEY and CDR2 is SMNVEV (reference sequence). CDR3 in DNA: TGTGCCAGCTCTCAGGGGGGGAACAGCAATCAGCCCCAGCATTTT. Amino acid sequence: CASSQGGNSNQPQHF.

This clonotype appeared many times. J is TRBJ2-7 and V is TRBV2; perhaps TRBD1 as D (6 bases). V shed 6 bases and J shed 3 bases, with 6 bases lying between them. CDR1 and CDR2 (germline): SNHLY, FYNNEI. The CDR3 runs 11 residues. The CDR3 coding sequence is TGTGCCAGCAGACAGGGCTACGAGCAGTACTTC. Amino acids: CASRQGYEQYF.

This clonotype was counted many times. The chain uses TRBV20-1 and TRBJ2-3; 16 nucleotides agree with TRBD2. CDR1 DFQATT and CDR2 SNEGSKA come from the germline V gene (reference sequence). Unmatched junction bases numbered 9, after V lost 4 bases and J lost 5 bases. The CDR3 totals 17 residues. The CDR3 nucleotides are TGCAGTGCTATGCCGGGACTAGCGGGAGGGGCAAGAGATACGCAGTATTTT. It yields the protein CSAMPGLAGGARDTQYF.

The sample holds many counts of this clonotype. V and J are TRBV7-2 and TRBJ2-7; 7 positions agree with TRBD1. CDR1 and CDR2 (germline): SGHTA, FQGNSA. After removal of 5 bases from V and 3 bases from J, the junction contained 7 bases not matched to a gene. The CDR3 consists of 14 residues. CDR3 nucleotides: TGTGCCAGCAGCCAGGGGACAGCCAGCTACGAGCAGTACTTC. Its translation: CASSQGTASYEQYF.

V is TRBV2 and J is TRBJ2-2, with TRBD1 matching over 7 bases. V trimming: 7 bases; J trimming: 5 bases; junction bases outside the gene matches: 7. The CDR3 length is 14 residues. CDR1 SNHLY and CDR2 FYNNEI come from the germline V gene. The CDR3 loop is CASIGQGVTGELFF. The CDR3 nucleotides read TGTGCCAGCATCGGGCAGGGGGTGACCGGGGAGCTGTTTTTT.